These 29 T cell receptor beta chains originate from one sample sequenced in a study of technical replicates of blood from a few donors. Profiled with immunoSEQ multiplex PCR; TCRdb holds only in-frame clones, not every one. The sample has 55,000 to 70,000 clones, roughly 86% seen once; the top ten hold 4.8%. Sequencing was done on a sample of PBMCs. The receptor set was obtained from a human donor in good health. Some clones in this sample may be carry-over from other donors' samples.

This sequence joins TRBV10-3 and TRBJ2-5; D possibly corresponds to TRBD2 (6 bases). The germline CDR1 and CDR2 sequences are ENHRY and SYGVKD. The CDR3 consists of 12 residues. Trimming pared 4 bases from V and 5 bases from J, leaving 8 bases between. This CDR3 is CAISGLGETQYF. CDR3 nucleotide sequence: TGTGCCATCAGTGGACTAGGGGAGACCCAGTACTTC.

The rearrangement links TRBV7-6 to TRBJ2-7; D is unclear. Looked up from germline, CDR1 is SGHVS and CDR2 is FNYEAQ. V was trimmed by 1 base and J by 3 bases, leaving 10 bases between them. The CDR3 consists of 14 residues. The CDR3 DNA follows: TGTGCCAGCAGCTTAGGAGGCGGTTACTACGAGCAGTACTTC. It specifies CASSLGGGYYEQYF. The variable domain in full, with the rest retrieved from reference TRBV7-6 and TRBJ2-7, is GAGVSQSPRYKVTKRGQDVALRCDPISGHVSLYWYRQALGQGPEFLTYFNYEAQQDKSGLPNDRFSAERPEGSISTLTIQRTEQRDSAMYRCASSLGGGYYEQYFGPGTRLTVT.

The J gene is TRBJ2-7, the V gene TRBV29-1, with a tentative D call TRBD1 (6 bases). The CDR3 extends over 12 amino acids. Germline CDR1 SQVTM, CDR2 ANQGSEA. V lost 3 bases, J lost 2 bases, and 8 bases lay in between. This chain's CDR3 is CSVEGTTYEQYF. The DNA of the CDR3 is TGCAGCGTTGAGGGGACAACCTACGAGCAGTACTTC.

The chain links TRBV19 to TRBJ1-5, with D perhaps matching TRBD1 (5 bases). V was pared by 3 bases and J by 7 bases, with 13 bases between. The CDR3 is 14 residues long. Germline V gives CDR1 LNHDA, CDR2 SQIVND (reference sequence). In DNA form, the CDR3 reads TGTGCCAGTAGTATCCACAGGCAAGGCCAGCCCCAGCATTTT. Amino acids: CASSIHRQGQPQHF.

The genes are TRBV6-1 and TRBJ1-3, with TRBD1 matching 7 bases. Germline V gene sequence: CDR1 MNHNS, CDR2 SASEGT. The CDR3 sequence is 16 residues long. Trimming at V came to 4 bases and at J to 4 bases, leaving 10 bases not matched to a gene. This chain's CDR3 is CASSGTRQGAGNTIYF. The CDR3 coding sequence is TGTGCCAGCAGTGGTACCCGACAGGGCGCAGGAAACACCATATATTTT.

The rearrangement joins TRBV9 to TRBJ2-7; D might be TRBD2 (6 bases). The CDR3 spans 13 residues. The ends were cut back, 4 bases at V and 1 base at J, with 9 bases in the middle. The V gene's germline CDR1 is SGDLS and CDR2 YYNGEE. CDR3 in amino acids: CASSPRGSYEQYF. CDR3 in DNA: TGTGCCAGCAGCCCGCGGGGATCCTACGAGCAGTACTTC.

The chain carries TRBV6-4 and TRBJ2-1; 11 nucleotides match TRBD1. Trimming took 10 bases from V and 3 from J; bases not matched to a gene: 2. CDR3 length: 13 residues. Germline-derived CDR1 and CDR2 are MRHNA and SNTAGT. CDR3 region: CATGTGGYNEQFF. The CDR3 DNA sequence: TGTGCCACCGGGACAGGGGGCTACAATGAGCAGTTCTTC.

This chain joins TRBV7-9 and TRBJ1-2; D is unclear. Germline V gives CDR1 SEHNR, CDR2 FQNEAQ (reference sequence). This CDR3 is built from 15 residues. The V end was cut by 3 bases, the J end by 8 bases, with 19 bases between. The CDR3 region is CASSFGLPGVGGYTF. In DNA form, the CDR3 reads TGTGCCAGCAGCTTCGGCCTCCCTGGTGTGGGCGGCTACACCTTC.

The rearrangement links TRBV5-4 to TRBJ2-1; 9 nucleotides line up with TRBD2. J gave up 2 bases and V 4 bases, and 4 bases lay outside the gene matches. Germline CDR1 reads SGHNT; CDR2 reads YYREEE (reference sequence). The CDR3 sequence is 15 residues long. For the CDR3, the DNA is TGTGCCAGCAGCCGACTAGCGGCAACCTACAATGAGCAGTTCTTC. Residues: CASSRLAATYNEQFF.

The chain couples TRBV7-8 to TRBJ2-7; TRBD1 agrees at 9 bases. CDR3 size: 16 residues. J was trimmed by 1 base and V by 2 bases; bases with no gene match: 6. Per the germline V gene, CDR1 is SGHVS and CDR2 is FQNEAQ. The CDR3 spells CASSLYRDRESYEQYF. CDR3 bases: TGTGCCAGCAGCTTATACCGGGACAGGGAATCCTACGAGCAGTACTTC.

The CDR3 region is CASSPLEAGANVLTF. The CDR3 bases are TGTGCCAGTAGTCCACTCGAGGCTGGGGCCAACGTCCTGACTTTC. The rearrangement joins TRBV19 to TRBJ2-6, with unresolved D. The CDR3 consists of 15 residues. With 5 bases removed from V and 2 bases from J, the gap between germline ends came to 10 bases. Germline CDR1 is LNHDA and CDR2 is SQIVND (reference sequence).

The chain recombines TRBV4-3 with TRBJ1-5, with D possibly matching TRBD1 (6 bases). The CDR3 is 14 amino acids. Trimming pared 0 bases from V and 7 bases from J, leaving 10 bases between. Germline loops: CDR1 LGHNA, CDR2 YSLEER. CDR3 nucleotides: TGCGCCAGCAGCCAAGATTGGGGGCGGCAGCCCCAGCATTTT. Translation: CASSQDWGRQPQHF.

The CDR3 here is CASSLGVAGGETQYF. As DNA, the CDR3 is TGTGCCAGCAGCTTAGGGGTAGCGGGAGGGGAGACCCAGTACTTC. V usage is TRBV11-2 and J usage is TRBJ2-5, with 11 bases fitting TRBD2. There are 15 residues in the CDR3. Per germline, CDR1 SGHAT and CDR2 FQNNGV. V lost 1 base and J lost 5; bases outside the gene matches: 3.

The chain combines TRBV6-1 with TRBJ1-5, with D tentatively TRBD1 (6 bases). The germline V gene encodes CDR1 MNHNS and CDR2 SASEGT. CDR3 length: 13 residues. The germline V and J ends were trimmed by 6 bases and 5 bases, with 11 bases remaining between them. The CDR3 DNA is TGTGCCAGCAGCCGACAGGAACATCAGCCCCAGCATTTT. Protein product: CASSRQEHQPQHF.

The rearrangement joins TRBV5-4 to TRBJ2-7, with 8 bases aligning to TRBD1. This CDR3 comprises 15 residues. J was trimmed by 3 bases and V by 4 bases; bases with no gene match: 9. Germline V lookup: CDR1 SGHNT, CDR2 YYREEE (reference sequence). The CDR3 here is CASSPRQGSGYEQYF. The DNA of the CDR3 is TGTGCCAGCAGCCCTCGACAGGGGTCGGGCTACGAGCAGTACTTC.

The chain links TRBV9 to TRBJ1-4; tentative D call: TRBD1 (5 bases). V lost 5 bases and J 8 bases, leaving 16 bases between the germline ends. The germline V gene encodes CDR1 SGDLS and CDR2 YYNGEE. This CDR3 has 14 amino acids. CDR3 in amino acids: CASRRDLQTEKLFF. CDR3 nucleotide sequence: TGTGCCAGCAGGAGGGACTTACAAACAGAAAAACTGTTTTTT.

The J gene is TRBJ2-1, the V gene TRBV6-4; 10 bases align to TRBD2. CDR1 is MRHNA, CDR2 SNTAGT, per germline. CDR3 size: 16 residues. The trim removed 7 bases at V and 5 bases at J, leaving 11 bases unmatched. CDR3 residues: CASKVSGTSAHNEQFF. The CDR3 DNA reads TGTGCCAGCAAAGTTTCCGGGACTAGCGCTCACAATGAGCAGTTCTTC.

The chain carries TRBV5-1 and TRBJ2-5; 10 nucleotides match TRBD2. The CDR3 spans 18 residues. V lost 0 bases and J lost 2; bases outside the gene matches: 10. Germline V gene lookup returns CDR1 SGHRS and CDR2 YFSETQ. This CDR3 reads CASSLVPSGGRYQETQYF. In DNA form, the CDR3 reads TGCGCCAGCAGCTTGGTGCCTAGCGGGGGAAGGTATCAAGAGACCCAGTACTTC.

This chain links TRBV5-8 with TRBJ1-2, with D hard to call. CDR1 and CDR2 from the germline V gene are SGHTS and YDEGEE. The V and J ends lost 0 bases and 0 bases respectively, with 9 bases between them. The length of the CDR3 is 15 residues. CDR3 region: CASSLAGIANYGYTF. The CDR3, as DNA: TGTGCCAGCAGCTTGGCCGGGATCGCTAACTATGGCTACACCTTC. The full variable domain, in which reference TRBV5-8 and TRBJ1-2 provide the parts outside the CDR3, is EAGVTQSPTHLIKTRGQQATLRCSPISGHTSVYWYQQALGLGLQFLLWYDEGEERNRGNFPPRFSGRQFPNYSSELNVNALELEDSALYLCASSLAGIANYGYTFGSGTRLTVV.

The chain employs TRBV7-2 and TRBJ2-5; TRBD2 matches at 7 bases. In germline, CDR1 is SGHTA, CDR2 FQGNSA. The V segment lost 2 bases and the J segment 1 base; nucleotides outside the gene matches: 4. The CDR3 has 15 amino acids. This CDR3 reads CASSLFGTIQETQYF. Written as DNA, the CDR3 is TGTGCCAGCAGCTTATTTGGGACTATCCAAGAGACCCAGTACTTC.

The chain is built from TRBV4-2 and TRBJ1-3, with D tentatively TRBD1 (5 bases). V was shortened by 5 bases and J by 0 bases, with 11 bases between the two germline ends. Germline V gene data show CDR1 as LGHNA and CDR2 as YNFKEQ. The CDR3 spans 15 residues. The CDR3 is CASSSTGLSGNTIYF. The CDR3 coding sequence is TGTGCCAGCAGCAGTACAGGTCTCTCTGGAAACACCATATATTTT.

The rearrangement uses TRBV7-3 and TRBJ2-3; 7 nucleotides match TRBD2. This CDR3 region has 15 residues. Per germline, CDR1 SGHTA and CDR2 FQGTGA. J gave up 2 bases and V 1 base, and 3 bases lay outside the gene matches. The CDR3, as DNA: TGTGCCAGCAGCTTAATTGGGGGGGTCACAGATACGCAGTATTTT. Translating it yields CASSLIGGVTDTQYF.

This CDR3 is CATSRDRGNTGELFF. The CDR3 coding sequence is TGTGCCACCAGCAGAGACAGGGGGAACACCGGGGAGCTGTTTTTT. The V call is TRBV15, the J call TRBJ2-2, with TRBD1 as a possible D gene (6 bases). The V and J ends lost 0 bases and 1 base respectively, with 6 bases between them. The CDR3 is 15 amino acids. In germline, CDR1 is LNHNV, CDR2 YYDKDF (reference sequence).

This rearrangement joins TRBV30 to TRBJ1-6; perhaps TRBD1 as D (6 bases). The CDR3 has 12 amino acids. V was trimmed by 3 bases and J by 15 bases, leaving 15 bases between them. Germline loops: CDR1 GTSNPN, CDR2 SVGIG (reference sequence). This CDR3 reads CAWRPGTGFLHF. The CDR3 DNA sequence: TGTGCCTGGAGGCCTGGTACAGGGTTCCTCCACTTT.

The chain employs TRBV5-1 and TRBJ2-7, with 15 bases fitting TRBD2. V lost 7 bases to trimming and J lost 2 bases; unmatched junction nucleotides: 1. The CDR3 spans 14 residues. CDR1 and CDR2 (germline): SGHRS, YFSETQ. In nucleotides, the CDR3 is TGCGCCAGCGGACTAGCGGGAGGGACCTACGAGCAGTACTTC. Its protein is CASGLAGGTYEQYF.

The CDR3 sequence is CSAGPRGAEGYTF. CDR3 sequence (DNA): TGCAGCGCAGGGCCGCGGGGGGCGGAGGGCTACACCTTC. The gene calls are TRBV29-1 and TRBJ1-2; possibly TRBD1 for D (6 bases). This CDR3 is 13 amino acids long. CDR1 SQVTM and CDR2 ANQGSEA come from the germline V gene. V was trimmed by 7 bases and J by 8 bases, leaving 20 bases between them.

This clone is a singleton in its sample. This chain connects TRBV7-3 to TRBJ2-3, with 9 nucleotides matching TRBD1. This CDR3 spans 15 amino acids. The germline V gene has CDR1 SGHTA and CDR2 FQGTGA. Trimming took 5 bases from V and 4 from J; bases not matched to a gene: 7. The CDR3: CASSPGQGRADTQYF. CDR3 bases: TGTGCCAGCAGCCCGGGACAGGGACGCGCAGATACGCAGTATTTT.

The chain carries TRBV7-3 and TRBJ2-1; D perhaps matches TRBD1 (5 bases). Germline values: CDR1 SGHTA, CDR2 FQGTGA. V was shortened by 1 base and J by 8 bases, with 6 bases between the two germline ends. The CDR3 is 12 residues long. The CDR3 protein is CASSLKGDEQFF. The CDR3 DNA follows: TGTGCCAGCAGCTTAAAAGGGGATGAGCAGTTCTTC.

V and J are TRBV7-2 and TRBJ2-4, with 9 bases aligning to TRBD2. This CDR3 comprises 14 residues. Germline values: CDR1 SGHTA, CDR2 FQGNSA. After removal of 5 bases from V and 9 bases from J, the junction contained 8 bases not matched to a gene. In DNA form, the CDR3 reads TGTGCCAGCAGCCCCGGGACTAGCTCACCCATTCAGTACTTC. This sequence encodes CASSPGTSSPIQYF. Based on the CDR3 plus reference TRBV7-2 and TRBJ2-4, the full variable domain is GAGVSQSPSNKVTEKGKDVELRCDPISGHTALYWYRQSLGQGLEFLIYFQGNSAPDKSGLPSDRFSAERTGGSVSTLTIQRTQQEDSAVYLCASSPGTSSPIQYFGAGTRLSVL.